The 21 T cell receptor beta chains listed next were all sequenced from one sample in a study of molecular identifiers for immune sequencing clone quantification. One entry per CDR3 protein, called by TCRdb with MiXCR from the PCR reads. The sample has hundreds of thousands of distinct CDR3 sequences, about 20% seen once; the top ten hold 0.75% to 0.95%. The specimen was naive CD8+ T cells from blood, with Jurkat cell RNA spiked in. Subset noted: FACS-sorted CD8+CD4-CCR7+CD45RA+ naive T cells. The receptors stem from a human donor in good health. Some libraries in this study had Jurkat cell RNA spiked in.

This clonotype appeared many times. This chain links TRBV28 with TRBJ2-3; 8 bases line up with TRBD1. The V and J ends lost 5 bases and 3 bases, in that order; junction bases with no gene match: 10. The CDR3 runs to 16 residues. Germline lookup yields CDR1 MDHEN and CDR2 SYDVKM. Here the CDR3 DNA reads TGTGCCAGCAGTCCGGAGACAGGGGCTCGGACAGATACGCAGTATTTT. Amino acids: CASSPETGARTDTQYF.

This clonotype appeared many times. The chain couples TRBV7-2 to TRBJ2-5; tentative D call: TRBD1 (6 bases). The V end lost 4 bases, the J end lost 2 bases, and 11 bases lay between the germline ends. This CDR3 has 14 residues. Germline-derived CDR1 and CDR2 are SGHTA and FQGNSA. The DNA for the CDR3 is TGTGCCAGCAGCTCAAACAGGGATCAAGAGACCCAGTACTTC. Encoded protein: CASSSNRDQETQYF.

A remark on this clonotype: Given a much more abundant clone one base away, this may be a read error. The chain recombines TRBV24-1 with TRBJ2-1; D is possibly TRBD1 (5 bases). Germline CDR1 KGHDR, CDR2 SFDVKD. V lost 2 bases and J lost 0, with 10 bases in between. The CDR3 extends over 16 amino acids. The CDR3 sequence is CATSDSTVYSYNEQFF. The CDR3 nucleotides are TGTGCCACCAGTGATTCGACAGTCTACTCCTACAATGAGCAGTTCTTC.

This clonotype was counted ten times or more. The DNA for the CDR3 is TGTGCCAGCAGCCAAAGGGACAGGGTGATTGGAAAACTGTTTTTT. It translates to CASSQRDRVIGKLFF. V is TRBV14 and J is TRBJ1-4, with 9 bases that match TRBD1. Germline V gene lookup returns CDR1 SGHDN and CDR2 FVKESK. This CDR3 is 15 amino acids long. Unmatched junction bases numbered 8, after V lost 2 bases and J lost 10 bases. Full variable domain (outside the CDR3, taken from reference TRBV14 and TRBJ1-4): EAGVTQFPSHSVIEKGQTVTLRCDPISGHDNLYWYRRVMGKEIKFLLHFVKESKQDESGMPNNRFLAERTGGTYSTLKVQPAELEDSGVYFCASSQRDRVIGKLFFGSGTQLSVL.

This clonotype was found a few times. The chain employs TRBV19 and TRBJ1-1; TRBD1 might be the D (6 bases). This CDR3 has 18 residues. Trimming pared 6 bases from V and 0 bases from J, leaving 23 bases between. Germline CDR1 LNHDA, CDR2 SQIVND (reference sequence). Here the CDR3 reads CASSVTRGGWVMNTEAFF. The DNA for the CDR3 is TGTGCCAGTAGCGTGACCAGGGGCGGGTGGGTGATGAACACTGAAGCTTTCTTT.

In this sample, this clonotype turned up many times. This chain links TRBV9 with TRBJ2-2; D perhaps matches TRBD2 (6 bases). Germline assignment: CDR1 SGDLS and CDR2 YYNGEE. V lost 3 bases to trimming and J lost 4 bases, with 28 bases between them. CDR3 length: 20 residues. The CDR3 sequence is CASSALGTGGIPRSTGELFF. CDR3 in DNA: TGTGCCAGCAGCGCGCTCGGGACTGGGGGGATCCCCCGGTCCACCGGGGAGCTGTTTTTT.

As regards this clonotype: One base away lies a much larger clone, so this may be a sequencing read error. The V call is TRBV7-9, the J call TRBJ2-5, with D possibly matching TRBD1 (6 bases). CDR3 length equals 15 residues. Germline-derived CDR1 and CDR2 are SEHNR and FQNEAQ (reference sequence). CDR3 protein: CASSIERWGQETRYF. CDR3 DNA sequence: TGTGCCAGCAGCATAGAGAGGTGGGGACAAGAGACCCGGTACTTC.

This clonotype was observed at least ten times. The V call is TRBV7-9, the J call TRBJ1-4; D is undetermined. Between the trimmed V and J ends, which lost 5 bases and 7 bases, there was a span of 11 bases. From germline, CDR1 is SEHNR and CDR2 FQNEAQ (reference sequence). The CDR3 consists of 13 residues. DNA of the CDR3: TGTGCCAGCAGCAAAACGGGTAGTGAAAAACTGTTTTTT. Protein product: CASSKTGSEKLFF.

Only a few counts were recorded for this clonotype. The chain links TRBV4-3 to TRBJ2-1, with D uncertain. This CDR3 is built from 15 residues. Germline V gene sequence: CDR1 LGHNA, CDR2 YSLEER. Trimming removed 1 base at V and 4 bases at J, with 11 bases between. CDR3 in DNA: TGCGCCAGCAGCCAAGGCCGGCTCACATACAATGAGCAGTTCTTC. This codes for CASSQGRLTYNEQFF.

This clonotype was detected only a few times. The chain has TRBV30 and TRBJ2-7; D might be TRBD1 (6 bases). The CDR3 extends over 15 amino acids. In germline, CDR1 is GTSNPN, CDR2 SVGIG (reference sequence). V was trimmed by 0 bases and J by 3 bases, leaving 15 bases between them. CDR3 sequence: CAWSVATGLLYEQYF. The CDR3 region has the DNA TGTGCCTGGAGTGTAGCGACAGGACTTCTCTACGAGCAGTACTTC. Based on the CDR3 plus reference TRBV30 and TRBJ2-7, the full variable domain is SQTIHQWPATLVQPVGSPLSLECTVEGTSNPNLYWYRQAAGRGLQLLFYSVGIGQISSEVPQNLSASRPQDRQFILSSKKLLLSDSGFYLCAWSVATGLLYEQYFGPGTRLTVT.

As to this clonotype: This may arise from a read error, as a much more abundant clone is one base away. The chain combines TRBV25-1 with TRBJ2-1; TRBD2 aligns across 14 bases. The CDR3 totals 22 residues. The V gene end was trimmed by 3 bases and the J gene end by 0 bases; junction bases not matched to a gene: 16. The germline CDR1 and CDR2 sequences are MGHDK and SYGVNS. The CDR3 DNA sequence: TGTGCCAGCAGTGACCTTGACTCGGGACTAGCGGGAGCAGCCAGCTCCTACAATGAGCAGTTCTTC. Translation: CASSDLDSGLAGAASSYNEQFF.

Here the CDR3 reads CASSFFGNEQFF. The CDR3, as DNA: TGTGCCAGCAGCTTCTTTGGCAATGAGCAGTTCTTC. The chain uses TRBV11-2 and TRBJ2-1; D not resolved. Germline CDR1 and CDR2: SGHAT and FQNNGV. The V gene lost 3 bases and the J gene lost 6 bases, with 6 bases spanning the gap. This CDR3 comprises 12 residues.

This clonotype was found many times. This chain uses TRBV4-3 with TRBJ2-7, with a weak D call TRBD2 (6 bases). This CDR3 is built from 15 residues. Germline-derived CDR1 and CDR2 are LGHNA and YSLEER. The V gene lost 0 bases and the J gene lost 3 bases, with 12 bases spanning the gap. CDR3 nucleotide sequence: TGCGCCAGCAGCCAAGAGGAGGGGCCGGGCTACGAGCAGTACTTC. This codes for CASSQEEGPGYEQYF.

There are a few counts of this clonotype. A clone one base away is much larger, so this may be a read error. The chain links TRBV29-1 to TRBJ2-7; D is unresolved. V gave up 3 bases and J gave up 3 bases, with 6 bases separating them. CDR1 SQVTM and CDR2 ANQGSEA come from the germline V gene. The length of the CDR3 is 11 residues. CDR3 region: CSVEGYYEQYF. DNA of the CDR3: TGCAGCGTTGAGGGGTACTACGAGCAGTACTTC.

In its sample, this clonotype was seen many times. This sequence joins TRBV19 and TRBJ1-2, with D maybe TRBD1 (6 bases). The ends were cut back, 1 base at V and 6 bases at J, with 15 bases in the middle. The germline V gene has CDR1 LNHDA and CDR2 SQIVND (reference sequence). The CDR3 contains 15 residues. CDR3 sequence (DNA): TGTGCCAGTAGTATAGGATTCAGGGGTCGCGATGGCTACACCTTC. Translated: CASSIGFRGRDGYTF.

A note on this clonotype: Possible read error: a much larger clone is one base away. This chain joins TRBV7-2 and TRBJ2-6; 8 nucleotides line up with TRBD1. The CDR3 consists of 18 residues. Germline values: CDR1 SGHTA, CDR2 FQGNSA. The CDR3 region is CASSLTWTGLSGTNVLTF. The CDR3 DNA reads as TGTGCCAGCAGCTTAACCTGGACAGGGTTATCTGGGACCAACGTCCTGACTTTC.

This clonotype has a count of ten or more. This chain joins TRBV20-1 and TRBJ1-1, with D possibly matching TRBD1 (6 bases). Germline CDR1 and CDR2: DFQATT and SNEGSKA (reference sequence). The V and J ends lost 5 bases and 0 bases respectively, with 10 bases between them. The CDR3 sequence is 13 residues long. CDR3 sequence reads: CSAHGQMNTEAFF. Written as DNA, the CDR3 is TGCAGTGCTCACGGACAGATGAACACTGAAGCTTTCTTT.

This clonotype was seen many times. V usage is TRBV28 and J usage is TRBJ1-1; no reliable D call. Per the germline V gene, CDR1 is MDHEN and CDR2 is SYDVKM. CDR3 length: 13 amino acids. V was clipped by 3 bases and J by 4 bases, with 9 bases between them. CDR3 DNA sequence: TGTGCCAGCAGTTTCTATGCGGGCACTGAAGCTTTCTTT. The encoded protein is CASSFYAGTEAFF. Looking up the rest from reference TRBV28 and TRBJ1-1 gives the full variable domain: DVKVTQSSRYLVKRTGEKVFLECVQDMDHENMFWYRQDPGLGLRLIYFSYDVKMKEKGDIPEGYSVSREKKERFSLILESASTNQTSMYLCASSFYAGTEAFFGQGTRLTVV.

A note on this clonotype: Given a much more abundant clone one base away, this may be a read error. V usage is TRBV4-3 and J usage is TRBJ1-5; D is uncertain. There are 16 residues in the CDR3. Germline values: CDR1 LGHNA, CDR2 YSLEER. CDR3: CASSPGHSSRDQLQHF. In DNA, the CDR3 is TGCGCCAGCAGCCCTGGTCACTCCAGTAGGGATCAGCTCCAGCATTTT.

This clonotype has just a few counts. The chain has TRBV7-8 and TRBJ2-6; weak D call: TRBD1 (5 bases). Germline CDR1 reads SGHVS; CDR2 reads FQNEAQ. The CDR3 length is 14 residues. V was shortened by 1 base and J by 10 bases, with 11 bases between the two germline ends. The CDR3 coding sequence is TGTGCCAGCAGCTTAGTAACAGGAACAAACGTCCTGACTTTC. Translating gives CASSLVTGTNVLTF.

This clonotype has a handful of counts. This chain uses TRBV5-6 with TRBJ1-4, with TRBD1 as a possible D gene (5 bases). The CDR3 loop spans 15 amino acids. Germline CDR1 SGHDT, CDR2 YYEEEE. V dropped 4 bases and J dropped 4 bases, with 14 bases sitting between them. The CDR3 DNA reads as TGTGCCAGCAGCGCGGGACCGCCGGATAATGAAAAACTGTTTTTT. Translating gives CASSAGPPDNEKLFF.